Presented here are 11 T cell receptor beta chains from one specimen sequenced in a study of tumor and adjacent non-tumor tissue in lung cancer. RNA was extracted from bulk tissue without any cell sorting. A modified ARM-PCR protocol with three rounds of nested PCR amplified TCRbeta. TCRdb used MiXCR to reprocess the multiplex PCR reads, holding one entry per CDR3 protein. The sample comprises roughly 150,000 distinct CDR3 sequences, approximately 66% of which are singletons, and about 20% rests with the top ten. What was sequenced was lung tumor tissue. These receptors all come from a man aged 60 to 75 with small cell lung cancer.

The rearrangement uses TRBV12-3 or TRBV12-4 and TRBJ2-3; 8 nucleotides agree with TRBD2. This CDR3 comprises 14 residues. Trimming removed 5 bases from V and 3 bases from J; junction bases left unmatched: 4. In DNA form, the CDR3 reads TGTGCCAGCAGTAGCGGGAGCGTAACAGATACGCAGTATTTT. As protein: CASSSGSVTDTQYF.

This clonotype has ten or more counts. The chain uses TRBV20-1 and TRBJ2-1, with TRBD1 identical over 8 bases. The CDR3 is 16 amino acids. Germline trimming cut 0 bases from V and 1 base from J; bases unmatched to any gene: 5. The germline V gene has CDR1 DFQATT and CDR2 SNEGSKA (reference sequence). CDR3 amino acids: CSARDLDRESYNEQFF. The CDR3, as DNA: TGCAGTGCTAGAGACCTGGACAGGGAATCCTACAATGAGCAGTTCTTC.

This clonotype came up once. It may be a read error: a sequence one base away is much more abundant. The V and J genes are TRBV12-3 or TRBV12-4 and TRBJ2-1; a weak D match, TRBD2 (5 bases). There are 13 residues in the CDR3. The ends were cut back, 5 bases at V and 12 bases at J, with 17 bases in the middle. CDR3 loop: CASSHSSRPGQFF. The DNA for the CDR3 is TGTGCCAGCAGTCATTCTAGCCGCCCGGGGCAGTTCTTC.

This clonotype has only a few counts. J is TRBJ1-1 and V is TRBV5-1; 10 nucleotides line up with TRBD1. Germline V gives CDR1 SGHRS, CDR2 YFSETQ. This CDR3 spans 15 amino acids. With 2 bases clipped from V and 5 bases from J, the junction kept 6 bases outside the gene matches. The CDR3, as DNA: TGCGCCAGCAGCTTATTAGGGACAGGGGTTACTGAAGCTTTCTTT. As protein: CASSLLGTGVTEAFF.

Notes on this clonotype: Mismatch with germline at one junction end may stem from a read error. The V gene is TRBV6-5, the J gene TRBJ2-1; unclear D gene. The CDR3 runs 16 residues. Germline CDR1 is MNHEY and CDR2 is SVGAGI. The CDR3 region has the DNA TGTGCCAACAGTTACTCTTTCGGAATTATGTTGCATGAGCAGTTCTTC. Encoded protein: CANSYSFGIMLHEQFF.

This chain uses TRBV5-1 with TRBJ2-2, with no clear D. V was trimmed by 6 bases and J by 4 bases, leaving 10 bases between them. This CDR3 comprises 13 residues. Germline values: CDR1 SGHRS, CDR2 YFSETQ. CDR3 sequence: CASKRPITGELFF. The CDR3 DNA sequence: TGCGCCAGCAAGCGACCCATCACCGGGGAGCTGTTTTTT.

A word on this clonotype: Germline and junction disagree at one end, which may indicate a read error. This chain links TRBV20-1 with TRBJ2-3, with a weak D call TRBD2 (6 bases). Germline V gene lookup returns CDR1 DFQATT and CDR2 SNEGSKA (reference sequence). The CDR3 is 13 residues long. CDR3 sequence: CSDSCGEPDTLYF. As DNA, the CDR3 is TGCAGTGACTCGTGCGGGGAACCAGATACGCTGTATTTT.

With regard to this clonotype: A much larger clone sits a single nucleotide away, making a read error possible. The CDR3 DNA sequence: TGCAGCGTTGTGAGGACAACCCAAGAGACCCAGTACTTC. Translating gives CSVVRTTQETQYF. The chain links TRBV29-1 to TRBJ2-5, with D possibly TRBD1 on 5 matching bases. The V gene's germline CDR1 is SQVTM and CDR2 ANQGSEA. The V end lost 4 bases, the J end lost 1 base, and 10 bases lay between the germline ends. The CDR3 extends over 13 amino acids.

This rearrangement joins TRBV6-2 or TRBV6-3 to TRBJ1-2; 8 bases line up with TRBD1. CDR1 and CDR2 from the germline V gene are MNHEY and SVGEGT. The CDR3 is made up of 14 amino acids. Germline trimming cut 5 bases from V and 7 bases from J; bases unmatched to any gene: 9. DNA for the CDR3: TGTGCCAGCAGTCGCAGGGGGCGAGGGACTGGCTACACCTTC. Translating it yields CASSRRGRGTGYTF.

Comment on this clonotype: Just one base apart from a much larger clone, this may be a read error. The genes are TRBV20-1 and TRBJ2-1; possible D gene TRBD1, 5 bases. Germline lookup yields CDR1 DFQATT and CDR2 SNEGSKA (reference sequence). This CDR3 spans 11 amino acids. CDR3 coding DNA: TGCAGTGCTGGGGCGACAAATGGGCAGTTCTTC. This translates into CSAGATNGQFF.

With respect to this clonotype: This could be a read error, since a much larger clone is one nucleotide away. The CDR3 loop is CASSYSEGDTIYF. The CDR3 coding sequence is TGTGCCAGCAGTTACTCTGAGGGAGACACCATATATTTT. This chain joins TRBV6-6 and TRBJ1-3, with D unclear. The CDR3 is made up of 13 amino acids. The ends were cut back, 0 bases at V and 8 bases at J, with 8 bases in the middle. CDR1 is MNHNY and CDR2 is SVGAGI in the germline V gene (reference sequence).